This T cell receptor (beta chain) was sequenced for a study of blood T cell repertoires in COVID-19 (dated by TCRdb to the early 2020s). For context, the study as a whole: Samples covering the acute and convalescent phases of COVID-19 were provided by collaborators in the United States, Italy and Spain. The prospective study material was composed of cDNA or gDNA derived from T cells, B-cell-depleted T cells, or PBMCs. Subjects who had been exposed to COVID-19, were actively infected with it, or had recovered from it provided the deeply sampled blood TCRbeta repertoires that made up the dataset. The repertoires were made available in a free public database intended to serve as a resource for research on the immune response to SARS-CoV-2. Samples were obtained from the ongoing ImmuneRACE study (first 160 participants) and from about 1,300 subjects provided by 6 global collaborators. The sample metadata nearly always contained a de-identified subject ID, COVID-19 status, age in years and sex. Where available, HLA class I and class II types were taken from metadata supplied by the sample provider and were not determined by assay-based typing.

Notes on this clone: Its specific antigen is unknown. No base qualities exist here, and no much larger clone lies one base off it.

The immunoSEQ Assay, a bias-controlled multiplex PCR, was used to amplify TCRbeta CDR3 regions from genomic DNA. From the authors' description of their analysis: Within the assay, amplification of reference gene primers was used to estimate how many nucleated cells each sample contained. To quantify the absolute abundance of each unique TCRbeta CDR3 rearrangement, sequence reads were collapsed and filtered. For each sample, productive Simpson clonality was calculated by taking the square root of Simpson's diversity index across productive rearrangements. TCRdb limited this immuneACCESS table to in-frame rearrangements with V and J called. A share of clones is missing; checked studies link under half to unresolved V genes, and the rest is unexplained. That table supplies the V and J calls and clone size; D and trimming were determined from the DNA. Recorded for this sample are about 220,000 clones; 80% to 85% of them occurred a single time. Roughly 2.3% of the sample rests with the top ten.

CDR1 and CDR2 are read off the germline V gene as SGHTS and YDEGEE. From the cysteine up to the phenylalanine, the CDR3 has a length of 14 residues. Only the CDR3 DNA is retained, 42 bases long and in frame from the first base. Between the V and J ends, shortened by 0 bases and 3 bases respectively, the junction contains 7 bases. Whole blood was collected in K2EDTA tubes by collaborating institutions according to the institutions' own protocols. For TCRbeta analysis, collaborator samples were shipped as frozen whole blood, as isolated PBMCs, or as DNA extracted from either sample type. The research as a whole found: The amount of clinical and demographic metadata varied by source and participant and was provided uncurated.

This sequence was found in an older woman with acute or convalescent COVID-19. The chain employs TRBV5-8 and TRBJ2-1, with no confident D gene call. Sequenced material: peripheral blood. The DNA sequence is given as TGTGCCAGCAGCTTGGGTCAAATCTACAATGAGCAGTTCTTC. The encoded protein is CASSLGQIYNEQFF.